This TCR beta chain derives from a study of blood T cell repertoires in COVID-19. Residents of 24 US areas, aged roughly 18 to 89 years, made up the participants. People in the exposed group encountered a COVID-19 case within 2 weeks before entering the study. Profiled with immunoSEQ multiplex PCR; TCRdb holds only in-frame clones, not every one. The sample includes around 400,000 clones, 90% to 95% of them seen just once. This receptor was obtained from a woman in her thirties or forties who had been exposed to COVID-19. The specimen was PBMCs or T cells enriched from blood (not recorded which).

CDR3 coding DNA: TGTGCCAGCATTACTCAGAGGAATGGACTCTATGGCTACACCTTC. This sequence encodes CASITQRNGLYGYTF. This chain connects TRBV28 to TRBJ1-2, with D unresolved. Deletions cut 7 bases from V and 4 bases from J, with 19 bases between. Germline assignment: CDR1 MDHEN and CDR2 SYDVKM. The CDR3 is 15 residues long.